This TCR beta chain was documented in a study of blood T cell repertoires in COVID-19. Libraries were prepared by immunoSEQ multiplex PCR; TCRdb keeps only in-frame clonotypes and omits some of them. The sample holds about 500,000 clones, roughly nine tenths seen once. The CDR3 covers 18 residues. Per germline, CDR1 LNHDA and CDR2 SQIVND (reference sequence). The V end lost 0 bases, the J end lost 3 bases, and 17 bases lay between the germline ends. The TCR comes from a man aged 18 to 35 with COVID-19, enrolled during active disease. The chain has TRBV19 and TRBJ2-2, with a weak D call TRBD1 (6 bases). Sequencing used peripheral blood. CDR3 sequence (DNA): TGTGCCAGTAGTATAGATCTGGTAGGGGGTGGTTACACCGGGGAGCTGTTTTTT. The encoded protein is CASSIDLVGGGYTGELFF.